The source of this TCR beta chain is a study of early T cells in non-severe SARS-CoV-2 infection (dated by TCRdb to the early 2020s). With respect to the entire study: Because TCR sequencing relied on bulk RNA taken from unsorted whole blood, pairing of alpha and beta chains was not possible.

This clonotype came up many times. Its binding antigen is unknown. It has no much larger one-base neighbor in the sample; base qualities were not kept. A case-control design nested within a healthcare worker cohort in London, UK, was used, with weekly nasopharyngeal swab PCR tests and blood sampling performed. Healthcare workers were enrolled in the week of the UK lockdown, from 23 to 31 March 2020, and were followed every week for up to about 16 weeks. On the study overall, not on this receptor specifically: Matching against VDJdb was skewed toward anti-spike CD8 responses, likely underestimated virus-specific expansions, and missed private and CD4 specificities.

Receptor libraries were prepared by 5' RACE. TCRdb names NextSeq 500 as the instrument used. Unique molecular identifiers were attached to individual cDNA molecules in the TCR library protocol so that sequencing error and PCR bias could be corrected. Sequencing covered both TCR alpha and beta chains, and within each sample the abundances of alpha and beta sequences were tightly co-correlated. The authors' pipeline ran thus. Decombinator V4 was used to perform V gene, J gene and CDR3 annotation of TCR sequences. Expanded TCRs were defined as changing significantly between any two time points under a Poisson model with p below 0.0001. TCR abundances were normalised to the total number of TCRs sequenced per sample and expressed as counts per million. TRAV1-2 paired with TRAJ12, TRAJ20 or TRAJ33 defined MAIT TCRs, while TRAV10 paired with TRAJ18 defined iNKT TCRs. VDJdb, accessed 1 November 2021, was searched for CMV, EBV and SARS-CoV-2 annotated TCRs, excluding TCRs annotated for multiple antigens. TCRdb itself trimmed the public reads at Q25 with fastp, ran MiXCR and retained productive beta chains. Each entry is one CDR3 protein sequence, shown with its most common DNA and genes. TCRdb, not the original authors, processed these V and J calls. This sample is represented by over 25,000 distinct CDR3 sequences; around 5.9% of them were singletons. The top ten clonotypes cover about 0.9% of the sample.

Reading from cysteine to phenylalanine, the CDR3 counts 16 amino acids. The kept DNA is CDR3 alone, 48 bases in frame from the first base. The germline V gene (reference sequence) gives CDR1 as MNHNY and CDR2 as SVGAGI. V and J are truncated by 3 bases and 4 bases respectively, leaving an intervening sequence of 17 bases. The TCR originated in an adult who was a healthcare worker with PCR-confirmed SARS-CoV-2 infection or an uninfected control (not recorded which). The source material was whole blood. The V gene is TRBV6-6 and the J gene is TRBJ2-3; the D segment might be TRBD1 or TRBD2, since each matches 5 bases. CDR3 sequence: CASSYPAGSRADTQYF. The bases are TGTGCCAGCAGTTATCCGGCAGGGAGTCGGGCAGATACGCAGTATTTT.